What follows is one TCR beta chain and its context. Its specificity is not known. This CDR3 has 15 amino acids. Trimming at V came to 5 bases and at J to 6 bases, leaving 7 bases not matched to a gene. Germline V gene sequence: CDR1 MNHNS, CDR2 SASEGT. With 60 Vbeta and 13 Jbeta primers, the PCR was carried out. Sequencing was performed with immunoSEQ multiplex PCR; in TCRdb, only in-frame clones are kept and a portion is missing. This table has about 130,000 clones, about 80% appearing once. This entry belongs to a study of cytomegalovirus exposure and HLA in healthy donors. Study findings and constraints: Diagnosis of cytomegalovirus status made by the classifier reportedly showed high specificity and sensitivity. Clonal expansion was found to be greater in HLA-associated TCR beta chains than in equally common others in a later analysis. In a later analysis, across HLA loci, associated TCR counts were highest for DRB1, lowest for HLA-C. An assumption of roughly uniform sequencing depth across donors underlay the presence/absence analyses.

This clonotype originated in a boy younger than 10 in good health and CMV-seronegative. V is TRBV6-1 and J is TRBJ1-5; TRBD1 aligns across 10 bases. The source material was PBMCs. The CDR3 sequence: CASSPLGTGVQPQHF. The CDR3 nucleotides are TGTGCCAGCAGTCCCCTGGGGACAGGGGTTCAGCCCCAGCATTTT.